This record covers a single T cell receptor beta chain. The antigen is undetermined. The sample is drawn from a study of regulatory T cells in long-lasting Graves disease. HTBI primers from iRepertoire and Arm-PCR of CDR3 regions yielded the TCR beta libraries. TCRdb processed the multiplex PCR reads anew with MiXCR; each CDR3 protein has one entry. The sample records hundreds of thousands of distinct CDR3 sequences, 21% being singletons. The CDR3 totals 14 residues. Trimming pared 3 bases from V and 4 bases from J, leaving 16 bases between. The germline CDR1 and CDR2 sequences are DFQATT and SNEGSKA (reference sequence). Whole-study results and caveats: Persistent cases of Graves' showed reduced TCR diversity relative to newly diagnosed patients.

As for time point: persistent/refractory GD, antithyroid drugs over 5 years with positive TRAb. RNA isolated from PBMCs was used to make the TCR library. This TCR came from a female donor with Graves disease. The chain is built from TRBV20-1 and TRBJ2-7, with D perhaps TRBD2 (5 bases). Sequenced material: peripheral blood mononuclear cells (PBMCs), taken when the disease was refractory, from a patient treated with antithyroid drugs. The CDR3 loop is CSASGPDEGYEQYF. CDR3 DNA sequence: TGCAGTGCTAGTGGGCCGGACGAGGGTTACGAGCAGTACTTC.